The clone carrying this TCR beta chain was detected a few times. No antigen is known for it. Distinct nucleotide sequences in the sample also encode this CDR3. This sample was taken from a study of metastatic and nonmetastatic thyroid tumors. Study details: The study looked at repertoires side by side in blood and in tumor or nodule tissue from malignant and benign thyroid patients.

TCRdb re-analyzed the PCR reads through MiXCR. In the table there are 5,400 or so clones, approximately 37% of which are singletons. Whole-study results and caveats: When malignant thyroid tumors were compared with benign nodules, TCR beta diversity was reportedly significantly higher in the malignant tumors. This held in both blood and tumor samples.

The CDR3 totals 17 residues. V dropped 5 bases and J dropped 5 bases, with 24 bases sitting between them. Treatment of any kind had been given to no patient before thyroid surgery. This chain joins TRBV12-3 or TRBV12-4 and TRBJ1-1; D call uncertain. The sequence was collected from a female donor with papillary thyroid cancer or a benign thyroid nodule (not recorded which). Some clones in this sample may be carry-over from other donors' samples. The sequencing sample was made of adjacent normal tissue. For the CDR3, the DNA is TGTGCCAGCAGTCCTACAGTGGGCGCGGTCGGTGGAACTGAAGCTTTCTTT. This sequence encodes CASSPTVGAVGGTEAFF.